A selection of T cell receptor beta chains follows, all from one sample in a study of shared clonotypes between healthy human individuals. The data were produced by immunoSEQ multiplex PCR, yet TCRdb's version contains in-frame clones alone and is incomplete. The sample holds around 2,000,000 clones, about 95% seen once. Source material: naive CD8+ T cells sorted from blood. All receptors come from a man aged 18 to 30 in good health. CDR3s leave out the opening cysteine and the closing phenylalanine or tryptophan. D genes are given only for firm matches.

d_call j_call v_call cdr3_aa
NA TRBJ1-1 TRBV30 AWSVWENTEAF
NA TRBJ2-1 TRBV9 ASSVGGSSNEQF
NA TRBJ1-2 TRBV25-1 ASSEMELGGYT
TRBD1 TRBJ2-5 TRBV19 ASSTGTAQETQY
NA TRBJ2-2 TRBV11-2 ASSLAGDRTGELF
TRBD2 TRBJ2-3 TRBV28 ASSLRIAGGLTDTQY
TRBD2 TRBJ2-7 TRBV27 ASSWGRGKEYEQY
NA TRBJ1-1 TRBV30 AYDFGLTGTEAF
NA TRBJ2-7 TRBV11-3 ASSAIARLEQY
NA TRBJ2-7 TRBV28 ASSFLGESPEQY
NA TRBJ2-7 TRBV7-9 ASSLVIRPYEQY
NA TRBJ1-1 TRBV6-5 ASSPSANTEAF
NA TRBJ2-5 TRBV4-3 ASSQGGLQETQY
NA TRBJ1-1 TRBV29-1 SVVLRGSATEAF
TRBD1 TRBJ2-7 TRBV10-1 ASSRDRGSPNEQY
TRBD1 TRBJ2-7 TRBV6-5 AGPGQYYEQY
TRBD2 TRBJ2-1 TRBV4-3 ASSIESGSPFNEQF
TRBD2 TRBJ2-3 TRBV5-1 ASWLAEFTDTQY
NA TRBJ2-1 TRBV4-1 ASSQDAGTRYNEQF
TRBD2 TRBJ2-7 TRBV27 AAGGPNTEQY
NA TRBJ1-5 TRBV7-8 ASSLYGSSNQPQH
NA TRBJ2-7 TRBV11-2 ASSSIPQGSDEQY
NA TRBJ2-5 TRBV4-3 ASSQGAGGGETQY
TRBD1 TRBJ1-5 TRBV6-6 ASSGWDSDSNQPQH
NA TRBJ2-1 TRBV30 AWSVRGVYNEQF
NA TRBJ1-2 TRBV29-1 SVEPMTDNYGYT
NA TRBJ2-7 TRBV13 ASSLRGGIHEQY
NA TRBJ2-7 TRBV6-5 ASSLGSGAYEQY
NA TRBJ1-6 TRBV11-2 ASSLENYSPLH
TRBD1 TRBJ2-1 TRBV28 ASSGQVYNEQF
TRBD1 TRBJ2-7 TRBV6-5 ASSNRDRGQEQY
NA TRBJ2-2 TRBV6-1 ASATGELF
NA TRBJ2-3 TRBV4-3 ASSQGRAAAERTQY
NA TRBJ2-7 TRBV7-2 ASRDRGGLEQY
NA TRBJ2-1 TRBV13 ASSDLTGLPSYNEQF
NA TRBJ2-5 TRBV27 ASSWRLGGEGGGWETQY
TRBD1 TRBJ2-5 TRBV25-1 ASSGKDRVLETQY
TRBD1 TRBJ1-2 TRBV13 ASSLDRGWRYT
NA TRBJ2-1 TRBV4-3 ASSQVTQNPYNEQF
NA TRBJ2-7 TRBV6-6 ASSLGTSYEQY
NA TRBJ2-7 TRBV27 ASSLSMGVLSYEQY
NA TRBJ1-6 TRBV28 ASSLYPTLAVSPLH
NA TRBJ2-7 TRBV6-5 ASSYSVGATSYEQY
NA TRBJ1-2 TRBV4-3 ASSQDKGLPNYGYT
TRBD2 TRBJ2-3 TRBV28 ASSLGTSVGTDTQY
NA TRBJ1-2 TRBV6-5 ASMGNDYGYT
NA TRBJ1-1 TRBV4-1 ASSQVQETEAF
NA TRBJ2-1 TRBV13 ASSLFGAREQF
TRBD2 TRBJ2-1 TRBV29-1 SGGPRAGGPVNEQF
NA TRBJ2-7 TRBV15 ATSRGGEDYEQY
TRBD2 TRBJ2-1 TRBV6-1 ASIGGDEQF
NA TRBJ2-2 TRBV4-3 ASSQGYTGELF
NA TRBJ1-1 TRBV27 ASSLSEGTHGEAF
TRBD1 TRBJ2-2 TRBV4-1 ASSHLTGKDTGELF
TRBD1 TRBJ1-1 TRBV4-2 ASSLQGQGYTEAF
NA TRBJ2-3 TRBV4-3 ASSHALSADTQY
NA TRBJ2-1 TRBV6-1 ASSEVGWSSYNEQF
TRBD2 TRBJ2-7 TRBV5-4 ASSVGGAYEQY
NA TRBJ2-7 TRBV5-5 ASSLGQGRTYEQY
NA TRBJ2-3 TRBV7-9 ASSPGHTDTQY